This T cell receptor beta chain was documented in a study of cytomegalovirus exposure and HLA in healthy donors. Regarding the study as a whole: For most TCR sequences rarity was the rule, although some public TCRs occurred in many donors. What a later analysis reportedly showed was that an Asian-associated ancestry cluster had fewer N-insertions than the roughly 700-donor mean. For most subjects, TCR beta sequences were reported to predict HLA-A and HLA-B alleles with accuracy. A prior analysis recorded that most TCR beta V segments were productive about 87% or about 30% of the time.

Points on this clone: Its antigen remains unknown.

PCR primers comprised 60 Vbeta and 13 Jbeta primers. Method: immunoSEQ multiplex PCR; TCRdb's copy keeps in-frame clones and lacks some. In total, the table holds roughly 69,000 clones. The germline V and J ends were trimmed by 6 bases and 1 base, with 8 bases remaining between them. The CDR3 loop spans 13 amino acids. Germline loops: CDR1 MNHEY, CDR2 SVGAGI. The sequencing input was PBMCs. The chain uses TRBV6-5 and TRBJ2-3, with a tentative D call TRBD1 (6 bases). The sequence derives from a woman aged 25-40 years in good health and CMV-seronegative. CDR3 DNA sequence: TGTGCCAGCAGAGGGGGAGGCACAGATACGCAGTATTTT. Encoded protein: CASRGGGTDTQYF.